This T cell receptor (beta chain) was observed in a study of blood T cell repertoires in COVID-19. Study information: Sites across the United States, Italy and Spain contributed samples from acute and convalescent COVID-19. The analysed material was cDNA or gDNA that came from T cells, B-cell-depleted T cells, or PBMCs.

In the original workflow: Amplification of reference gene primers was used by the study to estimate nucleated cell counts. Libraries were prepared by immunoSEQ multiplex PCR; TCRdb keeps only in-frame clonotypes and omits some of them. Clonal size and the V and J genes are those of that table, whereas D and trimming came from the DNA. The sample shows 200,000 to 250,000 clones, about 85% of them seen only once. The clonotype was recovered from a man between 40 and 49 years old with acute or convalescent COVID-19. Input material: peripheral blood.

In nucleotides, the CDR3 is TGTGCCAGCAGAACAGGGAACGCCTACGAGCAGTACTTC. As protein: CASRTGNAYEQYF. The chain employs TRBV2 and TRBJ2-7; a possible D gene is TRBD1 (6 bases). The CDR3 covers 13 residues. Trimming took off 6 bases at V and 2 bases at J, with 11 bases between the two ends. Per germline, CDR1 SNHLY and CDR2 FYNNEI.